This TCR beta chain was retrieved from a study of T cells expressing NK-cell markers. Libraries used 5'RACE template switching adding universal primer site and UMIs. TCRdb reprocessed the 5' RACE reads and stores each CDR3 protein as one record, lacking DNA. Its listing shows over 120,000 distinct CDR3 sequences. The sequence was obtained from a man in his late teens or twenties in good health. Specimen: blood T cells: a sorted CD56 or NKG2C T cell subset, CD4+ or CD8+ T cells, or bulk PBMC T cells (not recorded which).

This chain's CDR3 is CASSPTSGRAPGELFF. V gene TRBV12-3 or TRBV12-4 combines with J gene TRBJ2-2; TCRdb calls TRBD2, which cannot be checked without DNA. This CDR3 is 16 amino acids long.